This entry is about one T cell receptor beta chain. Its antigen remains unknown. Building the TCR beta libraries relied on iRepertoire HTBI primers, and CDR3 regions underwent Arm-PCR. TCRdb reprocessed the multiplex PCR reads via MiXCR and lists one record per CDR3 protein. Among almost 350,000 distinct CDR3 sequences listed, around 20% were seen once. The sample's time point: persistent/refractory GD, antithyroid drugs over 5 years with positive TRAb. PBMC RNA was the source of the TCR library. CDR1 is MDHEN, CDR2 SYDVKM, per germline. This CDR3 has 15 amino acids. V lost 5 bases, J lost 9 bases, and 20 bases lay in between. This specimen comes from a study of regulatory T cells in long-lasting Graves disease. The study's findings and limits: For persistent Graves' patients, TCR diversity was lower than for newly diagnosed ones. When disease was persistent, TRBV28, TRBJ1-2 and TRBJ2-5 were the favored segments.

This sample comprised peripheral blood mononuclear cells (PBMCs), obtained when the disease was refractory, from a patient treated with antithyroid drugs. The chain carries TRBV28 and TRBJ2-1; D uncertain. This TCR came from a female donor with Graves disease. The CDR3 region is CASSREEWRSGEQFF. CDR3 nucleotides: TGTGCCAGCAGTCGTGAAGAATGGCGATCTGGTGAGCAGTTCTTC.